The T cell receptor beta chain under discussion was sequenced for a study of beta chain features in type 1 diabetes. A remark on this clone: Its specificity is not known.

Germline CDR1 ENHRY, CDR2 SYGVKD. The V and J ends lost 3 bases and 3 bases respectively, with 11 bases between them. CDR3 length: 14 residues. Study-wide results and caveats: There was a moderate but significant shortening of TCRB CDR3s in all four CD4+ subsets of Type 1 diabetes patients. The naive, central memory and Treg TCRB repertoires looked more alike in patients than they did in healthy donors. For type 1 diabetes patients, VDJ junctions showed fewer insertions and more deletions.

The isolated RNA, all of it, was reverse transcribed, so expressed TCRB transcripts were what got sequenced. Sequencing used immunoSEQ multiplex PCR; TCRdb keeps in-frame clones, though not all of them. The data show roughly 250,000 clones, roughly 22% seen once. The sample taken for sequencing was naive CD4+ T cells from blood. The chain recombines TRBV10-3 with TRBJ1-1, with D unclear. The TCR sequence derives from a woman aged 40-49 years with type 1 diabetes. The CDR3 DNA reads TGTGCCATCAGTGATAGGAGCTTCGACACTGAAGCTTTCTTT. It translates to CAISDRSFDTEAFF.